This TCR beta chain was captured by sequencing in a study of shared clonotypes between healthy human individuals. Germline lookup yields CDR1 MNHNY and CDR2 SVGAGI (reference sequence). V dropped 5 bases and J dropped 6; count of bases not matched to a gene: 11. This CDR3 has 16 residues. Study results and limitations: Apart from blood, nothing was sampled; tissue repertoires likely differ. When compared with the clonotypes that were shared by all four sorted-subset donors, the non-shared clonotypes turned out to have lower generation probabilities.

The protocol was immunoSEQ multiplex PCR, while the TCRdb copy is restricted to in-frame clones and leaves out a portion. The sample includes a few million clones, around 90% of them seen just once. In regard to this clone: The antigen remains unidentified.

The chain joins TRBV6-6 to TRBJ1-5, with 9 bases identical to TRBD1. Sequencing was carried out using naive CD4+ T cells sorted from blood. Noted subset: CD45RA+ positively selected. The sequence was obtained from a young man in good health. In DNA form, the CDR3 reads TGTGCCAGCAGTCAATCCGGGACAGGGATTGGTCAGCCCCAGCATTTT. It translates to CASSQSGTGIGQPQHF.